This paragraph reports one T cell receptor (beta chain). This clonotype was counted only a few times. Its antigen target is currently unknown. Base qualities are not provided; no much larger clone lies one nucleotide away. The record originates from a study of T-cell memory formation after mild COVID-19 (dated by TCRdb to the early 2020s). Background on the whole study: TCR sequence clusters from the two donors were found to be largely donor specific. T-cell clones expanding and contracting after mild COVID-19 in two donors were tracked by longitudinal TCRalpha and TCRbeta repertoire sequencing. Two young, previously healthy adult volunteers, one female and one male, were included in the cohort. Beyond this particular receptor, the publication reports: Balanced CD4/CD8 phenotypes were observed for clones contracting from day 15 to 85, whereas a bias towards CD4+ was observed for a second wave of clones expanding from day 15 to 37. Some responding clones were found in pre-infection memory, which suggests that pre-existing cross-reactive memory T cells took part in the SARS-CoV-2 response. Contracting CD4+ clones were found mainly in CM and EM memory subsets, while CD8+ clones were enriched in EMRA. Only a couple of mild cases were covered by the study, and larger cohorts that include severe cases with pre-infection samples were considered necessary. SARS-CoV-2 specificity was not confirmed for the second-wave clones peaking on day 37.

Instrument on record: Illumina NovaSeq 6000. TCRalpha and TCRbeta cDNA libraries were constructed by 5'RACE with constant-segment primers, with sample barcodes and unique molecular identifiers being introduced. Trizol reagent was used to extract RNA from every sample. Amplification of the libraries took two PCR steps, and the second step added a second sample barcode plus Illumina TruSeq adapters. Libraries were sequenced on an Illumina NovaSeq with 2 x 150 bp paired-end reads. The source study handled its data this way. With migec v1.2.7, reads were demultiplexed and then collapsed into UMI-guided consensus sequences. Using mixcr v2.1.11, UMI consensuses were aligned to TRA and TRB V and J templates and then assembled into clonotypes. A clonotype was counted as expanded or contracted only if both edgeR and NoisET called the change significant, with noise models trained on biological replicates. edgeR calls used a false discovery rate-adjusted p below 0.01 and a log2 fold-change threshold of 1. As an exploratory analysis of dynamics, max-normalized trajectories of the 1000 most abundant clonotypes were examined with PCA combined with hierarchical clustering. The CD4 or CD8 phenotype of responding clones was assigned using the separately sequenced CD4+ and CD8+ repertoires. Using fastp at Q25 and MiXCR, TCRdb reprocessed the public reads and kept productive beta chains. All rows with the same CDR3 protein become a single entry with the most common DNA and genes. The V and J calls, along with clone size, are taken from TCRdb and not from the paper's own processing. This sample holds 550,000 to 700,000 distinct CDR3 sequences; more than 15% were observed only once. About 11% of the sample belongs to the ten largest clones.

Ficoll-Paque density gradient centrifugation was the method used to isolate PBMCs. The CDR3 covers 13 residues, taking in both the cysteine and the phenylalanine. The kept DNA is CDR3 alone, 39 bases in frame from the first base. Based on the germline V gene, the CDR1 and CDR2 sequences are SNHLY and FYNNEI. At the junction V is shortened by 6 bases and J by 4 bases, with 10 bases in between. The source of this sequence is an adult woman who had mild COVID-19 (a few samples of this study predate the infection). The sample titles of this study are shuffled in the database, so cell type and time point are left out; the donor was told from shared clones. Recombination connected TRBV2 to TRBJ2-1, with TRBD1 perhaps the D gene, on 5 matching bases. Sequenced: PBMCs or a T cell subset sorted from them (not recorded which). The sequence in DNA is TGTGCCAGCAGGGATGACAGATACAATGAGCAGTTCTTC. Translated, it gives CASRDDRYNEQFF.